This TCR beta chain comes out of a study of T cell repertoires in cytomegalovirus infection. Study in general: Matching HLA type and CMV infection were both indicated by public TCR beta signatures.

Each CDR3 protein is one row after TCRdb ran MiXCR on the reads. The sample shows about 300,000 distinct CDR3 sequences, roughly a tenth of them seen only once. Worth noting for this clonotype: Just one base apart from a much larger clone, this may be a read error.

Germline CDR1 reads MGHRA; CDR2 reads YSYEKL. CDR3 length: 15 residues. The sequence was obtained from a human donor in good health (CMV status not recorded). Some clones in this sample may be carry-over from other donors' samples. The sequenced material came from PBMCs. This chain links TRBV4-1 with TRBJ2-1; 7 nucleotides line up with TRBD1. CDR3 amino acids: CASGQVGARDSEQFF. As DNA, the CDR3 is TGCGCCAGCGGCCAAGTCGGCGCGAGGGACAGTGAGCAGTTCTTC.